This entry lists 7 T cell receptor beta chains sequenced from one sample in a study of shared clonotypes between healthy human individuals. CD8 cells regarded as naive lacked CD45RO, were positively chosen for CCR7, and omitted terminally differentiated effector memory CD45RA+ cells. Assay used: immunoSEQ multiplex PCR; TCRdb lists only in-frame clones, some missing. Seen here are about 680,000 clones, roughly 94% observed once, and the top ten hold approximately 24%. Sequenced input: naive CD8+ T cells sorted from blood. These TCRs come from a man aged 30 to 39 in good health.

This chain links TRBV19 with TRBJ2-7, with no clear D. The CDR3 covers 15 residues. The V gene lost 3 bases and the J gene lost 2 bases, with 14 bases spanning the gap. Germline V gene lookup returns CDR1 LNHDA and CDR2 SQIVND (reference sequence). The chain's CDR3 is CASSIQPGSTYEQYF. For the CDR3, the DNA is TGTGCCAGTAGTATCCAGCCGGGCAGTACCTACGAGCAGTACTTC.

The V and J genes are TRBV6-5 and TRBJ1-5; D possibly corresponds to TRBD1 (5 bases). Trimming stripped 4 bases from V and 0 bases from J, with 10 bases between. Per germline, CDR1 MNHEY and CDR2 SVGAGI. This CDR3 is built from 15 residues. The CDR3 coding sequence is TGTGCCAGCAGTTTAGACAGCTATAGCAATCAGCCCCAGCATTTT. This translates into CASSLDSYSNQPQHF.

The chain recombines TRBV5-1 with TRBJ2-3, with 8 bases that match TRBD1. The CDR3 is 16 residues long. J was trimmed by 4 bases and V by 4 bases; bases with no gene match: 11. Germline CDR1 and CDR2: SGHRS and YFSETQ. The CDR3 is CASSQNDRGPSDTQYF. The CDR3 DNA sequence: TGCGCCAGCAGCCAAAATGACAGGGGACCGTCAGATACGCAGTATTTT.

The genes are TRBV19 and TRBJ2-3; TRBD2 might be the D (5 bases). The CDR3 runs to 16 residues. With 4 bases removed from V and 1 base from J, the gap between germline ends came to 15 bases. In germline, CDR1 is LNHDA, CDR2 SQIVND (reference sequence). The CDR3 is CASSSQAGVGTDTQYF. CDR3 nucleotides: TGTGCCAGTAGTAGTCAGGCGGGTGTGGGCACAGATACGCAGTATTTT.

The chain employs TRBV2 and TRBJ2-7; perhaps TRBD2 as D (6 bases). With 1 base removed from V and 2 bases from J, the gap between germline ends came to 12 bases. Germline loops: CDR1 SNHLY, CDR2 FYNNEI. This CDR3 contains 15 residues. The CDR3 bases are TGTGCCAGCAGTGAAGAGGCGGGATTGACCTACGAGCAGTACTTC. It yields the protein CASSEEAGLTYEQYF.

The rearrangement links TRBV28 to TRBJ2-1; the match to TRBD2 covers 10 bases. CDR1 is MDHEN and CDR2 is SYDVKM in the germline V gene. CDR3 length: 17 residues. V lost 2 bases and J lost 3; bases outside the gene matches: 7. The CDR3 DNA reads as TGTGCCAGCAGTTTACTCCCCGGGACTAGCGACTACAATGAGCAGTTCTTC. Translation gives CASSLLPGTSDYNEQFF.

V is TRBV30 and J is TRBJ2-4; no reliable D call. CDR1 and CDR2 (germline): GTSNPN, SVGIG (reference sequence). The CDR3 is made up of 15 amino acids. V lost 1 base and J 0 bases, leaving 10 bases between the germline ends. This chain's CDR3 is CAWSADSLAKNIQYF. The CDR3 DNA is TGTGCCTGGAGTGCCGATTCTCTAGCCAAAAACATTCAGTACTTC.